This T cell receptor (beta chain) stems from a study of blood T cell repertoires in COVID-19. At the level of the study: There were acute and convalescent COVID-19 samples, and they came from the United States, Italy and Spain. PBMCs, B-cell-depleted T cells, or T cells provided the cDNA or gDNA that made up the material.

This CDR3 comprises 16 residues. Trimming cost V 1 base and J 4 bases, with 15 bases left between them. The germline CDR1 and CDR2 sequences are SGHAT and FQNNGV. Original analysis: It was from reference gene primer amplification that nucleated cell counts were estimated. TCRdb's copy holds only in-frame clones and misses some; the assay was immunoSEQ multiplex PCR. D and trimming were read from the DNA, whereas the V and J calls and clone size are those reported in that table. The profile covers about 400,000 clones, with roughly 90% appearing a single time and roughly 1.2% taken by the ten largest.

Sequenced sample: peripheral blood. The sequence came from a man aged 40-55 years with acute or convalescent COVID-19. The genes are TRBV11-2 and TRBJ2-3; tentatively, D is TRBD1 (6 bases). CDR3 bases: TGTGCCAGCAGCTTAGGGGCCAAGGGGGTATCAGATACGCAGTATTTT. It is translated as CASSLGAKGVSDTQYF. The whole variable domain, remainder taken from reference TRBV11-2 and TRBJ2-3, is EAGVAQSPRYKIIEKRQSVAFWCNPISGHATLYWYQQILGQGPKLLIQFQNNGVVDDSQLPKDRFSAERLKGVDSTLKIQPAKLEDSAVYLCASSLGAKGVSDTQYFGPGTRLTVL.